Following are 18 T cell receptor beta chains from one sample sequenced in a study of T-cell memory formation after mild COVID-19. TCRdb reanalysed the 5' RACE reads using MiXCR and keeps one entry per CDR3 protein. This sample has about 120,000 distinct CDR3 sequences, with about 15% found just once. The specimen sequenced was PBMCs or a T cell subset sorted from them (not recorded which). All receptors come from an adult woman who had mild COVID-19 (a few samples of this study predate the infection). Cell type and time point are not known.

The genes are TRBV12-3 or TRBV12-4 and TRBJ2-1; D could derive from TRBD1 or TRBD2 (5 bases each). This CDR3 comprises 15 residues. V lost 6 bases and J lost 2, with 14 bases in between. CDR3 nucleotide sequence: TGTGCCAGCAGCCCAATGGGGACGCCCTACAATGAGCAGTTCTTC. Translating gives CASSPMGTPYNEQFF.

The table lists this clonotype with many counts. V and J are TRBV7-2 and TRBJ2-4, with D perhaps TRBD2 (6 bases). The CDR3 runs to 12 residues. Trimming removed 5 bases at V and 15 bases at J, with 17 bases between. Germline assignment: CDR1 SGHTA and CDR2 FQGNSA. The CDR3 DNA reads as TGTGCCAGCAGCCCGATTGGGGGGAATCCGTACTTC. Encoded protein: CASSPIGGNPYF.

This clonotype appeared a few times. Written as DNA, the CDR3 is TGTGCCAGCAGCCCGGGGGGGACAGGGGGCTCCTACGAGCAGTACTTC. Translation gives CASSPGGTGGSYEQYF. V usage is TRBV9 and J usage is TRBJ2-7; 11 bases line up with TRBD1. The CDR3 spans 16 residues. CDR1 is SGDLS and CDR2 is YYNGEE in the germline V gene. The V and J ends lost 4 bases and 0 bases, in that order; junction bases with no gene match: 6.

The rearrangement joins TRBV7-9 to TRBJ1-3; TRBD1 aligns across 8 bases. V shed 3 bases and J 0 bases; nucleotides not matched to a gene: 10. Germline V gene lookup returns CDR1 SEHNR and CDR2 FQNEAQ (reference sequence). CDR3 length: 18 residues. CDR3 amino acids: CASSFSPGQAISGNTIYF. The CDR3 DNA follows: TGTGCCAGCAGCTTTTCCCCGGGACAGGCGATCTCTGGAAACACCATATATTTT.

The chain has TRBV7-6 and TRBJ1-1; 7 bases line up with TRBD1. Trimming took 8 bases from V and 3 from J; bases not matched to a gene: 9. There are 14 residues in the CDR3. Germline CDR1 SGHVS, CDR2 FNYEAQ. The CDR3 region has the DNA TGTGCCAGCGCCCTAGGGGGCAAGGACACTGAAGCTTTCTTT. Its translation is CASALGGKDTEAFF. Full variable domain (rest looked up from reference TRBV7-6 and TRBJ1-1): GAGVSQSPRYKVTKRGQDVALRCDPISGHVSLYWYRQALGQGPEFLTYFNYEAQQDKSGLPNDRFSAERPEGSISTLTIQRTEQRDSAMYRCASALGGKDTEAFFGQGTRLTVV.

This clonotype has more than one count but fewer than ten. The rearrangement uses TRBV7-9 and TRBJ2-7; 10 nucleotides align to TRBD1. CDR1 is SEHNR and CDR2 is FQNEAQ in the germline V gene (reference sequence). The ends lost 3 bases at V and 4 bases at J; junction bases unmatched: 3. The CDR3 sequence is 14 residues long. CDR3: CASSFPGQGYEQYF. In nucleotides, the CDR3 is TGTGCCAGCAGCTTCCCGGGACAGGGGTACGAGCAGTACTTC.

J is TRBJ1-1 and V is TRBV7-9; D is uncertain. Trimming cost V 0 bases and J 4 bases, with 9 bases left between them. The CDR3 extends over 14 amino acids. Germline CDR1 reads SEHNR; CDR2 reads FQNEAQ (reference sequence). The CDR3 DNA sequence: TGTGCCAGCAGCTTAGCGGATTGGGGCACTGAAGCTTTCTTT. It specifies CASSLADWGTEAFF.

This clonotype was seen at least ten times. The CDR3 spells CASSSGSSYNEQFF. CDR3 DNA sequence: TGTGCCAGCAGTAGCGGGAGCTCCTACAATGAGCAGTTCTTC. The chain joins TRBV6-2 or TRBV6-3 to TRBJ2-1; TRBD2 matches at 8 bases. CDR1 and CDR2 (germline): MNHEY, SVGEGT. The J segment lost 0 bases and the V segment lost 5 bases, leaving 0 bases of the junction unmatched. The CDR3 sequence is 14 residues long.

This clonotype was found many times. The DNA of the CDR3 is TGTGCCAGCAGCTTAGTCGGGGGGATGGGAGCCAAAAACATTCAGTACTTC. Translated, it gives CASSLVGGMGAKNIQYF. The gene calls are TRBV7-6 and TRBJ2-4, with 7 bases that match TRBD2. Trimming cost V 1 base and J 0 bases; bases outside gene matches: 6. This CDR3 contains 17 residues. Looked up from germline, CDR1 is SGHVS and CDR2 is FNYEAQ.

Points on this clonotype: One end of the junction varies from germline; a read error may be responsible. V gene TRBV7-7 combines with J gene TRBJ2-1; 7 bases are shared with TRBD2. Germline lookup yields CDR1 SSHAT and CDR2 FNYEAQ (reference sequence). This CDR3 spans 18 amino acids. CDR3 loop: CASSPNPTAGPTPREQFF. The CDR3 DNA reads TGTGCTAGCAGCCCAAACCCCACAGCGGGACCAACTCCCCGGGAGCAGTTCTTC. The variable domain in full, completed from reference TRBV7-7 and TRBJ2-1, reads GAGVSQSPRYKVTKRGQDVTLRCDPISSHATLYWYQQALGQGPEFLTYFNYEAQPDKSGLPSDRFSAERPEGSISTLTIQRTEQRDSAMYRCASSPNPTAGPTPREQFFGPGTRLTVL.

The V and J genes are TRBV2 and TRBJ2-3; no definite D call. This CDR3 spans 15 amino acids. Germline loops: CDR1 SNHLY, CDR2 FYNNEI. Trimming took off 2 bases at V and 3 bases at J, with 12 bases between the two ends. The CDR3 reads CASSELRRGTDTQYF. CDR3 nucleotides: TGTGCCAGCAGTGAATTAAGGCGCGGAACAGATACGCAGTATTTT. The entire variable domain, with the rest obtained from reference TRBV2 and TRBJ2-3, is as follows: EPEVTQTPSHQVTQMGQEVILRCVPISNHLYFYWYRQILGQKVEFLVSFYNNEISEKSEIFDDQFSVERPDGSNFTLKIRSTKLEDSAMYFCASSELRRGTDTQYFGPGTRLTVL.

This clonotype was seen more than once but under ten times. This chain joins TRBV15 and TRBJ2-1; 9 positions match TRBD2. CDR1 and CDR2 (germline): LNHNV, YYDKDF (reference sequence). The junction had 6 bases not matched to a gene; V was cut back by 1 base and J by 5 bases. The CDR3 spans 16 residues. The CDR3 sequence is CATSRGFGLANNEQFF. The CDR3 coding sequence is TGTGCCACCAGCAGAGGATTCGGACTAGCGAACAATGAGCAGTTCTTC.

This rearrangement joins TRBV11-2 to TRBJ2-2; TRBD1 is a possible D gene (6 bases). V dropped 4 bases and J dropped 5 bases, with 14 bases sitting between them. The CDR3 has 15 amino acids. The V gene's germline CDR1 is SGHAT and CDR2 FQNNGV. DNA of the CDR3: TGTGCCAGCAGCTACCAGGGGATTCAGACCGGGGAGCTGTTTTTT. This codes for CASSYQGIQTGELFF. Full variable domain (outside the CDR3, taken from reference TRBV11-2 and TRBJ2-2): EAGVAQSPRYKIIEKRQSVAFWCNPISGHATLYWYQQILGQGPKLLIQFQNNGVVDDSQLPKDRFSAERLKGVDSTLKIQPAKLEDSAVYLCASSYQGIQTGELFFGEGSRLTVL.

J is TRBJ1-1 and V is TRBV20-1, with D possibly matching TRBD1 (5 bases). Germline V gene data show CDR1 as DFQATT and CDR2 as SNEGSKA (reference sequence). V was pared by 6 bases and J by 7 bases, with 15 bases between. This CDR3 region has 12 residues. CDR3 in amino acids: CSALGARHEAFF. DNA of the CDR3: TGCAGTGCCCTAGGGGCCAGGCATGAAGCTTTCTTT.

V usage is TRBV9 and J usage is TRBJ1-2, with 7 bases matching TRBD1. Germline V gene lookup returns CDR1 SGDLS and CDR2 YYNGEE. There are 15 residues in the CDR3. Trimming removed 3 bases from V and 0 bases from J; junction bases left unmatched: 5. The CDR3 loop reads CASSEGTVPNYGYTF. CDR3 bases: TGTGCCAGCAGCGAAGGGACAGTCCCTAACTATGGCTACACCTTC.

This chain links TRBV11-1 with TRBJ2-1; TRBD2 matches at 7 bases. J was trimmed by 5 bases and V by 0 bases; bases with no gene match: 4. The CDR3 is made up of 15 amino acids. Germline V gene sequence: CDR1 SGHAT, CDR2 FQDESV (reference sequence). CDR3 region: CASSLAGGVHNEQFF. CDR3 nucleotide sequence: TGTGCCAGCAGCTTAGCGGGGGGGGTCCACAATGAGCAGTTCTTC. Looking up the rest from reference TRBV11-1 and TRBJ2-1 gives the full variable domain: EAEVAQSPRYKITEKSQAVAFWCDPISGHATLYWYRQILGQGPELLVQFQDESVVDDSQLPKDRFSAERLKGVDSTLKIQPAELGDSAMYLCASSLAGGVHNEQFFGPGTRLTVL.

The J gene is TRBJ1-1, the V gene TRBV30, with D possibly TRBD1 on 5 matching bases. This CDR3 has 14 amino acids. Germline CDR1 GTSNPN, CDR2 SVGIG (reference sequence). V was trimmed by 0 bases and J by 4 bases, leaving 12 bases between them. Here the CDR3 DNA reads TGTGCCTGGAGTGTCACAAAGGGGAGCACTGAAGCTTTCTTT. Protein product: CAWSVTKGSTEAFF.

The V and J genes are TRBV14 and TRBJ1-1, with D perhaps matching TRBD1 (5 bases). Trimming removed 0 bases from V and 5 bases from J, with 10 bases in between. Germline V gene lookup returns CDR1 SGHDN and CDR2 FVKESK. This CDR3 has 14 amino acids. CDR3 in amino acids: CASSQDHRRTEAFF. In DNA, the CDR3 is TGTGCCAGCAGCCAAGATCACAGGCGGACTGAAGCTTTCTTT.